This T cell receptor beta chain was recovered during a study of chemoradiotherapy in HPV16-positive cancers. Study-wide context: Candidate HPV-specific T-cell clones and common TCR motifs came from functional assays in a couple of HPV16-positive patients.

Trimming pared 3 bases from V and 6 bases from J, leaving 15 bases between. CDR3 length: 15 amino acids. Per germline, CDR1 LNHDA and CDR2 SQIVND (reference sequence). This table comes from immunoSEQ multiplex PCR, and its TCRdb copy is limited to in-frame clones, with some not included. The data show about 22,000 clones, over 85% seen once. Repeated repertoire sampling spanned the course of chemoradiotherapy. Study findings and constraints: During treatment, candidate HPV-specific clones and E7-related motifs expanded in tumor. Better recurrence-free survival went with HPV-responsive T-cell expansion in HPV16-positive patients.

Concerning this clone itself: Its specificity is unknown.

This receptor was obtained from a human donor with HPV-associated anogenital cancer. Sample: blood, taken from a patient who underwent chemoradiotherapy. The chain combines TRBV19 with TRBJ2-1; D might be TRBD1 or TRBD2, each matching 6 bases. The CDR3 loop reads CASSILRGTSNEQFF. CDR3 sequence (DNA): TGTGCCAGTAGTATTCTTAGGGGGACTTCCAATGAGCAGTTCTTC.